This note documents a single T cell receptor (beta chain) sequence. Its antigen is unknown. These data come from a study of identical twins. Points from the study as a whole: A partial confounding effect on zero-insertion analyses could come from invariant MAIT and iNKT cells. Twins showed weaker excess sharing in their beta out-of-frame sequences. Alpha sequences out of frame and shared by twins had excess low generation probability.

Trimming removed 2 bases from V and 5 bases from J, with 7 bases in between. Germline CDR1 reads MDHEN; CDR2 reads SYDVKM. This CDR3 spans 12 amino acids. Each cDNA held unique molecular identifiers, and template switching gave it a universal primer site. Each CDR3 protein gets one entry after TCRdb re-called the 5' RACE reads with MiXCR. The table lists 17,000 or so distinct CDR3 sequences, around 70% of them singletons. The sample consisted of memory (CD45RO+) T cells sorted from blood. The clonotype originates from a woman aged 18-29 years in good health. This table probably holds off-target reads from a library built for another chain. The chain is built from TRBV28 and TRBJ2-7, with unresolved D. The DNA of the CDR3 is TGTGCCAGCAGTTTAACAAGAAACGAGCAGTACTTC. Its protein product is CASSLTRNEQYF.